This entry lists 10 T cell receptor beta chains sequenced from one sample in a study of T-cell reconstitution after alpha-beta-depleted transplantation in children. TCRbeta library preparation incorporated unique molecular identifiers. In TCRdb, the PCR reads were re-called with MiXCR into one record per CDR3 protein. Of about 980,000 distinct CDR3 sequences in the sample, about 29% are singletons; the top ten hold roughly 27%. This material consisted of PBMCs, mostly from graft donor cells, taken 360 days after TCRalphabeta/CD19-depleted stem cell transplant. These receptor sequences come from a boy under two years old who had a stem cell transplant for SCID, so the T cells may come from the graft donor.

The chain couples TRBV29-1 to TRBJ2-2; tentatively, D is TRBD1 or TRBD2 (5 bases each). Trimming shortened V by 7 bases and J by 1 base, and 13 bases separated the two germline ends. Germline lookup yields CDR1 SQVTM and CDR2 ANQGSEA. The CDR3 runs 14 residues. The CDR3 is CSAEWGMNTGELFF. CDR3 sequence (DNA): TGCAGCGCAGAGTGGGGGATGAACACCGGGGAGCTGTTTTTT.

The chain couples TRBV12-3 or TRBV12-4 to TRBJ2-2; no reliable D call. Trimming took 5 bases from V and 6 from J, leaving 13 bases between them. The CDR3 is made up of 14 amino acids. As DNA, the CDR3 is TGTGCCAGCAGTCCCTATAGTGTGGCCGGGGAGCTGTTTTTT. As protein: CASSPYSVAGELFF.

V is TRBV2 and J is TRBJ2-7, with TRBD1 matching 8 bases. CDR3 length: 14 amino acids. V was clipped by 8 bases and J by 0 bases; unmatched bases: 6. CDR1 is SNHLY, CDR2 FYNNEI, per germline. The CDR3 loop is CASHGQGSSYEQYF. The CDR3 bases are TGTGCCAGCCATGGACAGGGTAGCTCCTACGAGCAGTACTTC.

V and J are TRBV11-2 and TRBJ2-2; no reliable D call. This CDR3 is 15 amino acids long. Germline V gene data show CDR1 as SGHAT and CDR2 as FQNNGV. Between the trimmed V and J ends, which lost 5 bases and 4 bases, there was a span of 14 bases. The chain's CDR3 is CASSPHPDSTGELFF. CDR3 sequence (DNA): TGTGCCAGCAGCCCGCACCCAGACTCCACCGGGGAGCTGTTTTTT.

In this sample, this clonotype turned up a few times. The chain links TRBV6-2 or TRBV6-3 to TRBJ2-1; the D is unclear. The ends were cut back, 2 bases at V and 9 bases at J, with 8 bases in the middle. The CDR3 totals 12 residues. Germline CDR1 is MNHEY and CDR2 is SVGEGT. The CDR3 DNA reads TGTGCCAGCAGTTACCGAGGTTTTGAGCAGTTCTTC. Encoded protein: CASSYRGFEQFF.

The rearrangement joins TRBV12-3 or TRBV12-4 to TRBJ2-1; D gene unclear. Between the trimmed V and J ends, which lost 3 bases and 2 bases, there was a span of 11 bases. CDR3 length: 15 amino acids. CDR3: CASSFGPDTYNEQFF. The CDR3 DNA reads TGTGCCAGCAGTTTCGGCCCGGATACCTACAATGAGCAGTTCTTC.

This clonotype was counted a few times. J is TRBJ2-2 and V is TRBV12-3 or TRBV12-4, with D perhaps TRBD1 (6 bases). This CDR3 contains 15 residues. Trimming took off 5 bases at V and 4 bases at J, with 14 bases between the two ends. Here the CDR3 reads CASSPQGHFTGELFF. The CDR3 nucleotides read TGTGCCAGCAGTCCCCAGGGACATTTCACCGGGGAGCTGTTTTTT.

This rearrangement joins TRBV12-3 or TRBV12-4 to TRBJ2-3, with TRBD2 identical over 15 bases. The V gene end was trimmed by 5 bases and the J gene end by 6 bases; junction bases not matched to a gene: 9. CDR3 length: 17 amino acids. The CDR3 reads CASSRGTSGGSRDTQYF. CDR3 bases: TGTGCCAGCAGTCGCGGGACTAGCGGGGGGTCACGGGATACGCAGTATTTT.

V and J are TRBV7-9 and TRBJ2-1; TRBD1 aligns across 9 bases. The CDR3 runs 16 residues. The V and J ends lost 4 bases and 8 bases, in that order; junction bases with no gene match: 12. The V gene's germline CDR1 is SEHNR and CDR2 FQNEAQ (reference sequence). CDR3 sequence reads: CASSSYRGQSFYEQFF. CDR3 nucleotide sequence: TGTGCCAGCAGCTCCTACAGGGGGCAATCCTTTTATGAGCAGTTCTTC.

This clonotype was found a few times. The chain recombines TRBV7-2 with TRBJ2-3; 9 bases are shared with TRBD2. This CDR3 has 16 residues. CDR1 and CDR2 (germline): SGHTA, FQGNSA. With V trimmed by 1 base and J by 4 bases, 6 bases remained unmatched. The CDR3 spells CASSLGLRGGPDTQYF. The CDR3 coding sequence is TGTGCCAGCAGCTTAGGCCTGCGGGGGGGCCCAGATACGCAGTATTTT.